A selection of T cell receptor beta chains follows, all from one sample in a study of cytomegalovirus exposure and HLA in healthy donors. Data came from immunoSEQ multiplex PCR; TCRdb stores just in-frame clones and leaves some out. The data contain tens of thousands of clones, 60% to 80% of them singletons. The sequenced sample was PBMCs. The receptor source for this set is a man aged 35-49 years in good health and CMV-seronegative. Both conserved end residues are part of each CDR3. A D gene is named only where the DNA matches it firmly. Clone size is given for some rows only: seen once, a few or many times, or a class if the clone is expanded.

>.|.|TRBV6-6|TRBJ1-1
TGTGCCAGCAGTAACAACCGGGCTGAAGCTTTCTTT
CASSNNRAEAFF
>once|TRBD2|TRBV2|TRBJ2-3
TGTGCCAGCAGTAGACTAGCGGGGCACACAGATACGCAGTATTTT
CASSRLAGHTDTQYF
>.|TRBD2|TRBV5-1|TRBJ2-7
TGCGCCAGCAGCGGCCCGAGGGGAGGGACCTACGAGCAGTACTTC
CASSGPRGGTYEQYF
>.|TRBD1|TRBV28|TRBJ2-7
TGTGCCAGCAGTTTCCCCCTCGACAGGGCCAAGCAGGGCTACGAGCAGTACTTC
CASSFPLDRAKQGYEQYF
>.|.|TRBV19|TRBJ2-2
TGTGCCAGTGTGGGGGCTAATTCGGTCGGGGAGCTGTTTTTT
CASVGANSVGELFF
>.|TRBD1|TRBV5-1|TRBJ1-6
TGCGCCAGCAGCTTGAGGACAGGGAGAGATAATTCACCCCTCCACTTT
CASSLRTGRDNSPLHF
>.|TRBD2|TRBV7-3|TRBJ2-1
TGTGCCAGCAGCTTAACTAGCGGGGTTTTGCAGTTCTTC
CASSLTSGVLQFF
>.|.|TRBV29-1|TRBJ1-4
TGCAGCGTTTCGCAGCGAATGAGTAATGAAAAACTGTTTTTT
CSVSQRMSNEKLFF
>few|TRBD1|TRBV10-3|TRBJ1-2
TGTGCCATCAGTGGTCCGGGACAGGGGTATTATGGCTACACCTTC
CAISGPGQGYYGYTF
>.|.|TRBV30|TRBJ2-3
TGTGCCTGGACCGGGAGCACAGATACGCAGTATTTT
CAWTGSTDTQYF
>.|.|TRBV7-2|TRBJ2-5
TGTGCCAGCAGTCCTACCCGCGCGTACCAAGAGACCCAGTACTTC
CASSPTRAYQETQYF
>.|TRBD1|TRBV5-1|TRBJ2-2
TGCGCCAGCAGCTCCGGACAGGGGGCCAGCACCGGGGAGCTGTTTTTT
CASSSGQGASTGELFF
>.|.|TRBV6-6|TRBJ1-4
TGTGCCAGCAGACCCCCGGCACCGGGGAAAGAAAAACTGTTTTTT
CASRPPAPGKEKLFF
>.|.|TRBV4-1|TRBJ2-6
TGCGCCAGCAGCCAAGGGAGGGGTAGACACCCCAACTCTGGGGCCAACGTCCTGACTTTC
CASSQGRGRHPNSGANVLTF
>.|TRBD1|TRBV28|TRBJ1-5
TGTGCCGAGCAGGACAGGGGAGGCCAGCCCCAGCATTTT
CAEQDRGGQPQHF
>.|.|TRBV18|TRBJ1-1
TGTGCCAGCTCACTAAGGGGCACTGAAGCTTTCTTT
CASSLRGTEAFF
>.|TRBD1|TRBV5-8|TRBJ2-1
TGTGCCAGCAGAACGACAGGGTTCAACAATGAGCAGTTCTTC
CASRTTGFNNEQFF
>.|TRBD1|TRBV6-1|TRBJ1-1
TGTGCCAGCAGAGGGACAGCACTGAACACTGAAGCTTTCTTT
CASRGTALNTEAFF
>.|.|TRBV21-1|TRBJ1-3
TGTGCCAGTATAAAGGACAGGGGGCCCGTCCACTCTGGAAACACCATATATTTT
CASIKDRGPVHSGNTIYF
>.|.|TRBV6-6|TRBJ1-2
TGTGCCAGCAGCGACGTAGCCAACTATGGCTACACCTTC
CASSDVANYGYTF
>medium-sized|.|TRBV5-6|TRBJ2-2
TGTGCCAGCAGCCATCGGGGGAGTTACACCGGGGAGCTGTTTTTT
CASSHRGSYTGELFF